The T cell receptor (beta chain) described here comes from a study of T-cell memory formation after mild COVID-19. About the research overall: Each donor largely had its own TCR clusters.

The V end was cut by 4 bases, the J end by 4 bases, with 14 bases between. The CDR3 totals 13 residues. Germline V gene data show CDR1 as SQVTM and CDR2 as ANQGSEA. TCRdb used MiXCR to reprocess the 5' RACE reads, holding one entry per CDR3 protein. The sample consists of about 130,000 distinct CDR3 sequences, 25% of them appearing once. The source is an adult woman who had mild COVID-19 (a few samples of this study predate the infection). Cell type and time point are not known. The chain joins TRBV29-1 to TRBJ2-7; the D gene is possibly TRBD1 (5 bases). The sample comprised PBMCs or a T cell subset sorted from them (not recorded which). The CDR3 sequence is CSVVGRGQYEQYF. The CDR3 nucleotides are TGCAGCGTTGTTGGTAGGGGTCAGTACGAGCAGTACTTC.